Below, 14 T cell receptor beta chains from the same sample are listed, as sequenced in a study of shared clonotypes between healthy human individuals. The assay was immunoSEQ multiplex PCR, and TCRdb's table has in-frame clones only and misses some. This sample yields about 2.1 million clones, of which about 93% are seen a single time; over 1.5% belongs to the top ten. Terminally differentiated effector memory CD45RA+ cells were left out of the naive CD8 fraction, which was CD45RO-negative and positively selected for CCR7. The sequenced sample consisted of naive CD8+ T cells from PBMCs. The receptors stem from a man in his late teens or twenties in good health. Some clones in this sample may be carry-over from other donors' samples.

The chain is built from TRBV27 and TRBJ2-5, with 8 bases matching TRBD2. Germline V CDR1 and CDR2: MNHEY, SMNVEV (reference sequence). The CDR3 sequence is 17 residues long. V gave up 2 bases and J gave up 7 bases; unmatched junction bases: 15. CDR3 protein: CASSLVQQRGSLGTQYF. CDR3 nucleotides: TGTGCCAGCAGTTTAGTCCAGCAGCGGGGGTCCTTAGGGACCCAGTACTTC.

The chain recombines TRBV13 with TRBJ2-3, with D possibly TRBD2 on 6 matching bases. V gave up 5 bases and J gave up 1 base, with 16 bases separating them. Germline V gives CDR1 PRHDT, CDR2 FYEKMQ (reference sequence). CDR3 length: 16 amino acids. The CDR3 nucleotides are TGTGCCAGCAGCCCGCTTGGGGCTAGCGGCACAGATACGCAGTATTTT. As protein: CASSPLGASGTDTQYF.

Details on this clone: The sample contains more than one DNA sequence encoding this CDR3. The chain couples TRBV27 to TRBJ2-7, with D perhaps matching TRBD2 (6 bases). CDR3 length: 15 amino acids. Per germline, CDR1 MNHEY and CDR2 SMNVEV (reference sequence). V lost 0 bases and J 2 bases, leaving 11 bases between the germline ends. The CDR3 spells CASSLSGGLTYEQYF. CDR3 bases: TGTGCCAGCAGTTTATCCGGGGGTTTAACCTACGAGCAGTACTTC.

The chain joins TRBV9 to TRBJ1-5; the D is unclear. V was trimmed by 0 bases and J by 8 bases, leaving 9 bases between them. This CDR3 is built from 13 residues. Germline V gene lookup returns CDR1 SGDLS and CDR2 YYNGEE. In DNA, the CDR3 is TGTGCCAGCAGCGTAGATTCCGGGGAGCCCCAGCATTTT. Translating gives CASSVDSGEPQHF.

This chain links TRBV7-9 with TRBJ2-7, with D unresolved. CDR1 and CDR2 from the germline V gene are SEHNR and FQNEAQ (reference sequence). The V gene lost 1 base and the J gene lost 7 bases, with 11 bases spanning the gap. The CDR3 loop spans 13 amino acids. CDR3 coding DNA: TGTGCCAGCAGCTTAGTTGAAAGGGAAGAGCAGTACTTC. This translates into CASSLVEREEQYF.

The genes are TRBV7-8 and TRBJ2-7; 12 bases are a match to TRBD2. This CDR3 contains 17 residues. With 5 bases clipped from V and 6 bases from J, the junction kept 14 bases outside the gene matches. Germline assignment: CDR1 SGHVS and CDR2 FQNEAQ. Here the CDR3 reads CASSPYNGLAGFSEQYF. For the CDR3, the DNA is TGTGCCAGCAGCCCTTATAATGGACTAGCGGGATTCAGCGAGCAGTACTTC.

The chain uses TRBV5-1 and TRBJ1-2; 8 bases map to TRBD1. The CDR3 has 14 residues. The V gene end was trimmed by 2 bases and the J gene end by 4 bases; junction bases not matched to a gene: 4. From germline, CDR1 is SGHRS and CDR2 YFSETQ. CDR3 residues: CASSFGTGLYGYTF. The CDR3 coding sequence is TGCGCCAGCAGCTTCGGGACAGGCCTCTATGGCTACACCTTC.

The chain joins TRBV19 to TRBJ2-7, with 10 bases fitting TRBD2. Germline V gene sequence: CDR1 LNHDA, CDR2 SQIVND (reference sequence). The CDR3 has 14 residues. V was clipped by 7 bases and J by 4 bases; unmatched bases: 7. CDR3 amino acids: CASKALAGAYEQYF. The CDR3, as DNA: TGTGCCAGTAAGGCGCTAGCGGGAGCGTACGAGCAGTACTTC.

V is TRBV7-8 and J is TRBJ2-1; D gene unclear. Germline CDR1 and CDR2: SGHVS and FQNEAQ. The V gene lost 5 bases and the J gene lost 0 bases, with 14 bases spanning the gap. The CDR3 loop spans 16 amino acids. CDR3 sequence (DNA): TGTGCCAGCAGCGACCCCGCGGAACTCTCCTACAATGAGCAGTTCTTC. The encoded protein is CASSDPAELSYNEQFF.

V usage is TRBV28 and J usage is TRBJ2-1, with 9 bases lining up with TRBD1. V lost 6 bases to trimming and J lost 6 bases; unmatched junction nucleotides: 12. From germline, CDR1 is MDHEN and CDR2 SYDVKM. CDR3 length equals 16 residues. The CDR3 here is CASSPPAGQGINEQFF. The DNA for the CDR3 is TGTGCCAGCAGCCCCCCGGCGGGACAGGGTATCAATGAGCAGTTCTTC.

The chain recombines TRBV7-9 with TRBJ2-7; D unclear. The CDR3 extends over 16 amino acids. Germline CDR1 reads SEHNR; CDR2 reads FQNEAQ (reference sequence). Trimming pared 5 bases from V and 2 bases from J, leaving 19 bases between. This CDR3 is CASSPDGEGQTYEQYF. Written as DNA, the CDR3 is TGTGCCAGCAGCCCCGATGGGGAAGGGCAGACCTACGAGCAGTACTTC.

This rearrangement joins TRBV28 to TRBJ2-2; D perhaps matches TRBD1 (5 bases). Germline CDR1 and CDR2: MDHEN and SYDVKM. Trimming pared 5 bases from V and 6 bases from J, leaving 13 bases between. This CDR3 region has 14 residues. The CDR3 DNA reads TGTGCCAGCAGTAGCACGTTCAGGGCCGGGGAGCTGTTTTTT. Its protein product is CASSSTFRAGELFF.

This chain joins TRBV2 and TRBJ2-1, with no clear D. The V gene lost 6 bases and the J gene lost 0 bases, with 9 bases spanning the gap. The CDR3 consists of 14 residues. In germline, CDR1 is SNHLY, CDR2 FYNNEI. The DNA for the CDR3 is TGTGCCAGCAGGGTCTTGAGCTCCTACAATGAGCAGTTCTTC. Translated: CASRVLSSYNEQFF.

The CDR3 loop reads CASSLIDRDTGELFF. CDR3 DNA sequence: TGTGCCAGCAGCTTGATTGACCGGGACACCGGGGAGCTGTTTTTT. The rearrangement uses TRBV5-6 and TRBJ2-2; D ambiguous. Trimming stripped 1 base from V and 3 bases from J, with 10 bases between. This CDR3 has 15 residues. CDR1 and CDR2 (germline): SGHDT, YYEEEE.